Below are 5 T cell receptor beta chains sequenced from a single sample in a study of T cells in Graves' hyperthyroidism and ophthalmopathy. Regions amplified from RNA transcripts were the TCR beta CDR3 regions. Researchers ran a first-round RT-PCR on the TCR CDR3 using the HTBI primer set. Using its own MiXCR run on the multiplex PCR reads, TCRdb lists one record per CDR3 protein. The sample has about 480,000 distinct CDR3 sequences, approximately 25% seen once; the top ten hold approximately 10%. The sequencing sample was made of blood. The source of these receptors is a woman aged 25 to 45 with Graves' ophthalmopathy.

At least ten counts were recorded for this clonotype. This sequence joins TRBV20-1 and TRBJ1-5; 7 nucleotides match TRBD1. The germline V gene encodes CDR1 DFQATT and CDR2 SNEGSKA (reference sequence). With V trimmed by 6 bases and J by 3 bases, 5 bases remained unmatched. This CDR3 has 13 residues. The CDR3 here is CSAPGQSNQPQHF. The CDR3 DNA reads as TGCAGTGCCCCGGGACAGTCCAATCAGCCCCAGCATTTT.

This clonotype was observed at least ten times. The chain combines TRBV3-1 with TRBJ1-1; D gene ambiguous. Per the germline V gene, CDR1 is LGHDT and CDR2 is YNNKEL (reference sequence). Between the trimmed V and J ends, which lost 4 bases and 7 bases, there was a span of 13 bases. This CDR3 spans 13 amino acids. CDR3 loop: CASSLDTPGEAFF. The CDR3 DNA sequence: TGTGCCAGCAGCCTCGACACCCCAGGTGAAGCTTTCTTT.

The chain is built from TRBV10-3 and TRBJ1-1; D might be TRBD1 (6 bases). The germline CDR1 and CDR2 sequences are ENHRY and SYGVKD. Trimming stripped 7 bases from V and 6 bases from J, with 12 bases between. CDR3 length: 12 residues. The CDR3 DNA reads as TGTGCCATCACCACAGGGTTGGCTGAAGCTTTCTTT. It is translated as CAITTGLAEAFF.

This sequence joins TRBV6-5 and TRBJ1-1, with D hard to call. Trimming took 0 bases from V and 4 from J, leaving 6 bases between them. The CDR3 spans 13 residues. Germline values: CDR1 MNHEY, CDR2 SVGAGI. The CDR3 sequence is CASSYSKSTEAFF. The CDR3 bases are TGTGCCAGCAGTTACTCGAAAAGCACTGAAGCTTTCTTT.

This clonotype was counted at least ten times. The rearrangement joins TRBV14 to TRBJ2-5, with a weak D call TRBD2 (5 bases). Germline lookup yields CDR1 SGHDN and CDR2 FVKESK. This CDR3 comprises 15 residues. Trimming pared 1 base from V and 5 bases from J, leaving 14 bases between. CDR3 bases: TGTGCCAGCAGCCAAGTTGGCGGGTTGCAGGAGACCCAGTACTTC. Its protein product is CASSQVGGLQETQYF.